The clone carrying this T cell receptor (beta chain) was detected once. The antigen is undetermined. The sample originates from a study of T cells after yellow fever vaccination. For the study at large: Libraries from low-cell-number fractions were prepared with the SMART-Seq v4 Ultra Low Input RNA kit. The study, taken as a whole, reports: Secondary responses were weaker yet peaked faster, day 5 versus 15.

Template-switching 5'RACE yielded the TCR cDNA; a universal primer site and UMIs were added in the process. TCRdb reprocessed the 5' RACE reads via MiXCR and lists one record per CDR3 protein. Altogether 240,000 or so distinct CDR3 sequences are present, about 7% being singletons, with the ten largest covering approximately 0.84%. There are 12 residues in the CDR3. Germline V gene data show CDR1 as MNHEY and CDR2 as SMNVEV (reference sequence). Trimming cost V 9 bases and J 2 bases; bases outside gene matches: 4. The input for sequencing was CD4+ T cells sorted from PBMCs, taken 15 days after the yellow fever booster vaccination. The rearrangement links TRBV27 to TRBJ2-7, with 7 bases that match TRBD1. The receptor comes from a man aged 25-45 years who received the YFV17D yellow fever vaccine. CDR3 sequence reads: CARADRAYEQYF. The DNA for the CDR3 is TGTGCCAGGGCTGACAGGGCCTACGAGCAGTACTTC.